This T cell receptor beta chain derives from a study of beta chain features in type 1 diabetes. All of the isolated RNA was reverse transcribed, so expressed TCRB transcripts were sequenced. Assay: immunoSEQ multiplex PCR; the TCRdb copy retains only in-frame clones and omits some. The top ten hold under 1.5% of the sample, which has under 150,000 clones, about 7% seen once. Overall study results and limits: Compared to healthy donors, patients appeared to have naive, central memory and Treg TCRB repertoires that were more alike. Small HLA sub-analyses could not settle whether HLA shapes TCRB rearrangement.

CD4+ naive, central memory, regulatory and stem cell-like memory cells were sorted via CD45RO/CCR7/CD25/CD127/CD95/CD27. Germline values: CDR1 SGHAT, CDR2 FQNNGV. Trimming took 5 bases from V and 5 from J, leaving 13 bases between them. The CDR3 consists of 14 residues. As for this clone: The antigen is undetermined.

This receptor was identified in a woman between 25 and 40 years old in good health. The chain has TRBV11-2 and TRBJ1-5; D not resolved. Sequencing was carried out using central memory CD4+ T cells from blood. DNA for the CDR3: TGTGCCAGCAGCGAGGAGCCCCGGGATCAGCCCCAGCATTTT. Translation: CASSEEPRDQPQHF.